A single sample is the source of the 3 T cell receptor beta chains below, sequenced in a study of blood T cell repertoires in COVID-19. TCRdb keeps only in-frame clones here, not all; method: immunoSEQ multiplex PCR. The data contain 410,000 or so clones, roughly 88% of them seen just once; the ten biggest clones take up 1.4%. Sequencing input: peripheral blood. Every receptor here comes from a woman in her 30s with active or convalescent COVID-19.

This clone has only one observation. V and J are TRBV9 and TRBJ2-3; 11 bases are shared with TRBD2. This CDR3 has 16 residues. With V trimmed by 1 base and J by 5 bases, 6 bases remained unmatched. The germline V gene has CDR1 SGDLS and CDR2 YYNGEE. The CDR3 loop reads CASSVNQGLAGDTQYF. The CDR3 DNA is TGTGCCAGCAGCGTAAACCAAGGACTAGCGGGAGATACGCAGTATTTT.

This rearrangement joins TRBV6-5 to TRBJ2-1, with 9 bases identical to TRBD2. The ends lost 6 bases at V and 4 bases at J; junction bases unmatched: 4. The germline V gene encodes CDR1 MNHEY and CDR2 SVGAGI. CDR3 length: 14 residues. The CDR3 nucleotides are TGTGCCAGCAGGACTAGCGGCATATACAATGAGCAGTTCTTC. This gives the protein CASRTSGIYNEQFF.

As DNA, the CDR3 is TGTGCCAGCAGTCAACAGGGAAGTAGTGAAAAACTGTTTTTT. It yields the protein CASSQQGSSEKLFF. V gene TRBV2 combines with J gene TRBJ1-4; possibly TRBD1 for D (6 bases). Trimming took off 5 bases at V and 7 bases at J, with 14 bases between the two ends. Germline V gives CDR1 SNHLY, CDR2 FYNNEI. This CDR3 is 14 amino acids long.